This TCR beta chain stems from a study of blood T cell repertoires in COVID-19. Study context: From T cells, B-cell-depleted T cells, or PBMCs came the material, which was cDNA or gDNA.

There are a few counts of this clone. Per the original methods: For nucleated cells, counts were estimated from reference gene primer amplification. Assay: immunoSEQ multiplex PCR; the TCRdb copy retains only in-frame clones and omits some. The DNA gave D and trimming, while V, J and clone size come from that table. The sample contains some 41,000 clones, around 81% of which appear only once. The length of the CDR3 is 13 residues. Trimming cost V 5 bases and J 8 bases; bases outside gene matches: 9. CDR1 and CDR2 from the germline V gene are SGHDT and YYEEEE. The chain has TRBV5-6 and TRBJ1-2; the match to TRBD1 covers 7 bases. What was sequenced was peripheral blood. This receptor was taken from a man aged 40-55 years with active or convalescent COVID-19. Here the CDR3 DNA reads TGTGCCAGCAGTGTGGACAGGACGGGAGGCTACACCTTC. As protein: CASSVDRTGGYTF.